Sequencing of this TCR beta chain was carried out in a study of TIL therapy for anti-PD-1-resistant metastatic lung cancer (dated by TCRdb to 2020 to 2022). With regard to the full study: Tumors were harvested prior to any PD-1/PD-L1 blockade, after which nivolumab was administered to patients, and lymphodepletion, expanded TIL infusion and IL-2 were given to patients who progressed. Enrolled patients had a median age of around 51 years (range roughly 38-75) and a median tumor PD-L1 proportion score of 6% to 6.5%. The cohort was predominantly lung adenocarcinoma, with a handful of EGFR-mutant and two ALK-rearranged tumors, and half of patients were current or former smokers. Across the cohort, whole-exome sequencing showed a median non-synonymous tumor mutation burden of more than 1.3 mutations per megabase. Tumor and peripheral blood T cell receptor beta sequencing was used to track clonotypes across tumor, expanded TIL product and serial blood samples.

Based on the germline V gene, the CDR1 and CDR2 sequences are SQVTM and ANQGSEA. The CDR3, from cysteine to phenylalanine, totals 12 residues. Left in the record is the CDR3 DNA by itself, 36 bases read in frame from the first base. V and J lose 5 bases and 1 base, and a span of 7 bases separates them. TCR beta CDR3 regions were amplified from genomic DNA by bias-controlled multiplex PCR with the immunoSEQ v3 hsTCRB kit. An Illumina NextSeq 500 was used to sequence the TCR libraries, reaching some 2 million read pairs at survey level or roughly 4.5-6 million at deep level. As for the original processing: Clonality was reported by immunoSEQ Analyzer software, which also assigned V, D and J genes and filtered out non-productive sequences. Repertoires were compared by productive Simpson clonality and by the Morisita overlap index of productive TRB rearrangements between infused TIL and blood. The absolute count of a clonotype in blood was estimated by multiplying the lymphocyte count by the CD3+ fraction and by the productive frequency of the clone. TCRdb took over this immuneACCESS table, retaining in-frame rearrangements with V and J assigned. Such tables are incomplete; in checked studies, under half of the missing clones stem from an unresolved V gene, and the remainder is unexplained. V, J and clone size are those of that table, while D and trimming were read from the DNA. The sample table shows 50,000 to 70,000 clones, and around 68% are seen once. Clones ranked in the top ten supply 6.6% of the sample.

This clone was seen just once. The specificity of this receptor is unknown. No base quality values were provided; no much bigger clone lies one nucleotide off. Read against the paper, the sample's time point label means: pre-treatment sample, taken before nivolumab and TIL therapy. Adults with stage 4 NSCLC were enrolled in a dual-center phase I trial from 2017 to early 2020. Samples were obtained from a single-arm, open-label phase I trial in which tumor-infiltrating lymphocyte therapy with nivolumab was evaluated in advanced non-small cell lung cancer. Blood mononuclear cells from EDTA tubes were separated on a Ficoll gradient and snap-frozen as pellets, and DNA was extracted from the cells using a Qiagen mini-prep kit. The study at large found these results: The baseline peripheral repertoire was partially replaced by infused TIL clonotypes, which then decayed over months, and persistence showed no apparent association with response. Generalizability was limited because the cohort was highly selected, with more treatment-naive, never-smoker and oncogene-addicted patients included than is typical. The study protocol defined all tumor marker inferences as exploratory.

The chain was built from TRBV29-1 and TRBJ2-3; the D segment cannot be called with confidence. Sequenced material: blood, taken at baseline. The sequence derives from a person aged 25 to 85 with non-small cell lung cancer. The DNA is TGCAGCGTTTCCACGGGCACAGATACGCAGTATTTT. Its translation is CSVSTGTDTQYF.